This T cell receptor beta chain was sequenced for a study of blood T cell repertoires in COVID-19 (dated by TCRdb to the early 2020s). Regarding the complete study: The collaborator samples originated in the United States, Italy and Spain and spanned the acute and convalescent phases of COVID-19. Sample metadata almost always included a de-identified subject ID, COVID-19 status, age in years and sex. The repertoires were made available in a free public database intended to serve as a resource for research on the immune response to SARS-CoV-2. Deeply sampled blood TCRbeta repertoires from subjects exposed to, actively infected with, or recovered from COVID-19 were included in the dataset. Samples came from the ongoing ImmuneRACE study (first 160 participants) plus 1,254 subjects from 6 global collaborators. The material from the prospective study consisted of cDNA or gDNA derived from T cells, B-cell-depleted T cells, or PBMCs. Where HLA class I and class II types were available, the types were taken from metadata supplied by the sample provider, not from assay-based typing. Results the study describes overall, beyond this receptor: How much clinical and demographic metadata was included differed by source and by participant, and the metadata was provided uncurated.

One collaborating source in Seattle enrolled patients while the patients were actively infected and followed the patients over time throughout the course of disease. The collaborating institutions used their own protocols to collect whole blood in K2EDTA tubes. Collaborator samples were shipped for TCRbeta analysis as frozen whole blood, isolated PBMCs, or DNA extracted from either sample type. TCRbeta CDR3 regions were amplified from genomic DNA by means of the immunoSEQ Assay, a bias-controlled multiplex PCR. The original methods were these. The number of nucleated cells in each sample was estimated from the amplification of reference gene primers within the assay. Sequence reads were collapsed and filtered to measure the absolute abundance of every unique TCRbeta CDR3 rearrangement. For each sample, productive Simpson clonality was calculated as the square root of Simpson's diversity index over productive rearrangements. TCRdb retrieved this table from immuneACCESS and kept in-frame rearrangements only. Not all clones are present; in checked studies, unresolved V genes account for under half, and no reason is known for the remainder. V, J and clone size derive from that table, while D and trimming were established from the DNA sequence. This sample gives about 180,000 clones in total; about three quarters of them show up just once. The ten largest clones represent 10% to 15% of the sample.

For CDR1 and CDR2, the germline V gene lists MDHEN and SYDVKM. V and J lose 2 bases and 6 bases, and a span of 8 bases separates them. The CDR3 has 13 amino acids, counting the end cysteine and phenylalanine. Only CDR3 DNA is held: 39 bases, read in frame from base 1. Remarks on this clone: Its target antigen remains unknown. Qualities for individual bases were not recorded, and no much larger clone is one base off.

The sample taken for sequencing was peripheral blood. This TCR derives from a woman aged 80 or older with COVID-19, enrolled during active disease. Here the chain combines TRBV28 and TRBJ1-5; there is no confident call for the D gene. The DNA is TGTGCCAGCAGTTTAAACTACGGTCAGCCCCAGCATTTT. It is translated as CASSLNYGQPQHF.